This T cell receptor (beta chain) came from a study of shared clonotypes between healthy human individuals. Study-wide context: Donors consisted of two women and three men between 18 and 49. Donors had three CD4 naive, three CD4 memory, two CD8 naive and one CD8 memory plate apiece.

Germline loops: CDR1 MGHRA, CDR2 YSYEKL. The V and J ends lost 5 bases and 4 bases, in that order; junction bases with no gene match: 6. This CDR3 has 15 amino acids. Authors' processing steps: ImmunoSEQ sequences covered only the junction and lacked quality scores; filtering therefore differed. TCRdb keeps only in-frame clones here, not all; method: immunoSEQ multiplex PCR. From that table come the V and J calls and clone size; the DNA was used to work out D and trimming. The sample has 730,000 or so clones; about two thirds are singletons. The clonotype was recovered from a woman in her 30s in good health. The chain combines TRBV4-1 with TRBJ2-2; 8 bases fit TRBD1. The sequenced sample was memory CD4+ T cells sorted from blood. This sample's subset: CD45RA-negative fraction. Here the CDR3 reads CASSLWTGSTGELFF. The CDR3 DNA sequence: TGCGCCAGCAGCTTATGGACAGGGAGCACCGGGGAGCTGTTTTTT.